This T cell receptor (beta chain) came from a study of blood T cell repertoires in COVID-19. Study-wide background: Specimens from acute and convalescent COVID-19 originated in the United States, Italy and Spain. Sample material is recorded as cDNA or gDNA derived from T cells, B-cell-depleted T cells, or PBMCs.

Germline CDR1 is MNHNS and CDR2 is SASEGT. The CDR3 extends over 14 amino acids. Trimming took 2 bases from V and 4 from J, leaving 11 bases between them. In the original processing: Quantification of nucleated cells was approximated via reference gene primer amplification. Some clones are missing from TCRdb's copy, which holds only in-frame ones; the method was immunoSEQ multiplex PCR. V, J and clone size are those of that table, while D and trimming were read from the DNA. The repertoire holds about 170,000 clones, with around 82% as singletons. This chain connects TRBV6-1 to TRBJ1-1, with unresolved D. The TCR comes from a woman of 80 years or more with acute or convalescent COVID-19. Sequencing used peripheral blood. The CDR3 here is CASSESGSGTEAFF. The CDR3 nucleotides are TGTGCCAGCAGTGAAAGTGGCTCGGGCACTGAAGCTTTCTTT.